This passage covers 22 T cell receptor beta chains from one sample sequenced in a study of Ad26.COV2.S vaccination and SARS-CoV-2 variants. Noted treatment: some 20 received Ad26.COV2.S at low or high dose, single or two shots; a few received placebo; per-sample allocation not given. Samples were taken on day 63 after the first vaccine or placebo injection. Profiled with immunoSEQ multiplex PCR; TCRdb holds only in-frame clones, not every one. The sample carries roughly 350,000 clones, about 87% recorded once. Material: peripheral blood, obtained in a trial of Ad26.COV2.S vaccine versus placebo. The receptors come from a person aged 18-65 years who received the Ad26.COV2.S COVID-19 vaccine or a placebo.

V is TRBV18 and J is TRBJ2-5; 7 nucleotides line up with TRBD1. The CDR3 covers 15 residues. Germline values: CDR1 KGHSH, CDR2 LQKENI. Unmatched junction bases numbered 8, after V lost 4 bases and J lost 3 bases. In nucleotides, the CDR3 is TGTGCCAGCTCACGCTACGTCGACAGGGAAGAGACCCAGTACTTC. Its protein is CASSRYVDREETQYF.

The V call is TRBV14, the J call TRBJ1-6; D remains unclear. The V end was cut by 1 base, the J end by 7 bases, with 8 bases between. Germline assignment: CDR1 SGHDN and CDR2 FVKESK. This CDR3 contains 14 residues. For the CDR3, the DNA is TGTGCCAGCAGCCAAGGCCAGCGGAATTCACCCCTCCACTTT. Translated: CASSQGQRNSPLHF.

The V and J genes are TRBV20-1 and TRBJ2-5; D unresolved. Germline assignment: CDR1 DFQATT and CDR2 SNEGSKA (reference sequence). V was pared by 2 bases and J by 5 bases, with 6 bases between. The CDR3 sequence is 11 residues long. CDR3 bases: TGCAGTGCTAGATGGCGGGAGACCCAGTACTTC. Its translation: CSARWRETQYF.

This chain joins TRBV6-5 and TRBJ2-7; possibly TRBD1 for D (6 bases). CDR1 MNHEY and CDR2 SVGAGI come from the germline V gene. V was cut by 5 bases and J by 7 bases, with 21 bases left in between. The CDR3 runs 15 residues. This chain's CDR3 is CASSKTGQTYEEQYF. The CDR3 region has the DNA TGTGCCAGCAGTAAGACAGGACAGACATATGAAGAGCAGTACTTC.

With regard to this clone: Other DNA sequences in the same sample also yield this CDR3. V and J are TRBV18 and TRBJ2-7; 9 positions agree with TRBD1. Germline CDR1 is KGHSH and CDR2 is LQKENI. CDR3 length equals 13 residues. V trimming: 6 bases; J trimming: 7 bases; junction bases outside the gene matches: 7. The CDR3 bases are TGTGCCAGCTCGCCTAGACAGGGGGAAGAGCAGTACTTC. Translated: CASSPRQGEEQYF.

This chain connects TRBV7-6 to TRBJ2-3; no definite D call. Trimming removed 2 bases at V and 0 bases at J, with 9 bases between. CDR1 is SGHVS, CDR2 FNYEAQ, per germline. This CDR3 spans 15 amino acids. The CDR3 DNA sequence: TGTGCCAGCAGCTTATCGCCCGGGAGCACAGATACGCAGTATTTT. This codes for CASSLSPGSTDTQYF.

The V call is TRBV28, the J call TRBJ2-7, with D possibly being TRBD1 (5 bases). The CDR3 totals 12 residues. The germline gives CDR1 MDHEN, CDR2 SYDVKM. Between the trimmed V and J ends, which lost 6 bases and 4 bases, there was a span of 10 bases. In nucleotides, the CDR3 is TGTGCCAGCAGCCAAGGGGTATACGAGCAGTACTTC. It encodes CASSQGVYEQYF. The full variable domain, in which reference TRBV28 and TRBJ2-7 provide the parts outside the CDR3, is DVKVTQSSRYLVKRTGEKVFLECVQDMDHENMFWYRQDPGLGLRLIYFSYDVKMKEKGDIPEGYSVSREKKERFSLILESASTNQTSMYLCASSQGVYEQYFGPGTRLTVT.

This chain links TRBV12-3 or TRBV12-4 with TRBJ1-1; no clear D gene. V was trimmed by 3 bases and J by 11 bases, leaving 16 bases between them. This CDR3 region has 13 residues. CDR3 amino acids: CASSFTSGEYAFF. The CDR3 DNA sequence: TGTGCCAGCAGTTTTACTAGTGGAGAGTACGCTTTCTTT.

The chain recombines TRBV10-1 with TRBJ2-1, with 9 bases matching TRBD1. Germline V lookup: CDR1 WNHNN, CDR2 SYGVQD (reference sequence). The V gene end was trimmed by 4 bases and the J gene end by 8 bases; junction bases not matched to a gene: 24. The length of the CDR3 is 20 residues. The CDR3 protein is CASSVIGTGCPRPRDHEQFF. CDR3 sequence (DNA): TGCGCCAGCAGTGTGATTGGGACAGGGTGTCCGAGACCCAGGGACCATGAGCAGTTCTTC.

This rearrangement joins TRBV4-2 to TRBJ2-3; TRBD2 might be the D (7 bases). From germline, CDR1 is LGHNA and CDR2 YNFKEQ. This CDR3 has 18 amino acids. Trimming left V 0 bases short and J 4 bases short, with 20 bases between. The CDR3 protein is CASSQDGSRRGPADTQYF. CDR3 sequence (DNA): TGTGCCAGCAGCCAAGATGGGTCCCGGCGGGGGCCCGCAGATACGCAGTATTTT.

The chain has TRBV7-8 and TRBJ2-1; no reliable D call. The CDR3 is 12 amino acids. Germline V lookup: CDR1 SGHVS, CDR2 FQNEAQ. The V end lost 5 bases, the J end lost 9 bases, and 11 bases lay between the germline ends. CDR3 sequence reads: CASSLGLAEQFF. CDR3 DNA sequence: TGTGCCAGCAGCCTGGGCCTGGCTGAGCAGTTCTTC.

V usage is TRBV5-6 and J usage is TRBJ2-3; no clear D. V dropped 2 bases and J dropped 10 bases, with 11 bases sitting between them. Germline V gives CDR1 SGHDT, CDR2 YYEEEE. This CDR3 is 12 amino acids long. The CDR3 here is CASSFLMDAQYF. CDR3 in DNA: TGTGCCAGCAGCTTCCTCATGGATGCGCAGTATTTT.

The V call is TRBV24-1, the J call TRBJ2-1; 9 nucleotides agree with TRBD1. This CDR3 contains 16 residues. J was trimmed by 3 bases and V by 2 bases; bases with no gene match: 4. Germline lookup yields CDR1 KGHDR and CDR2 SFDVKD. In nucleotides, the CDR3 is TGTGCCACCAGTGATTCGGGACAGGGATACTACAATGAGCAGTTCTTC. Protein sequence: CATSDSGQGYYNEQFF.

The chain recombines TRBV9 with TRBJ2-7; 9 bases are shared with TRBD2. The germline V gene has CDR1 SGDLS and CDR2 YYNGEE. The V and J ends lost 1 base and 4 bases, in that order; junction bases with no gene match: 9. CDR3 length equals 16 residues. CDR3 protein: CASSVSAGGPVYEQYF. The CDR3 bases are TGTGCCAGCAGCGTATCGGCGGGAGGGCCGGTTTACGAGCAGTACTTC.

V usage is TRBV5-8 and J usage is TRBJ1-5; no clear D gene. CDR1 SGHTS and CDR2 YDEGEE come from the germline V gene. The CDR3 sequence is 12 residues long. The V gene lost 0 bases and the J gene lost 6 bases, with 4 bases spanning the gap. CDR3 residues: CASSLVPQPQHF. The CDR3 bases are TGTGCCAGCAGCTTGGTCCCTCAGCCCCAGCATTTT.

This clone was found a few times. The sample holds other DNA sequences that translate to the same CDR3. V usage is TRBV9 and J usage is TRBJ2-2; no firm D call. The V gene lost 0 bases and the J gene lost 6 bases, with 3 bases spanning the gap. This CDR3 has 12 amino acids. Germline CDR1 reads SGDLS; CDR2 reads YYNGEE. DNA for the CDR3: TGTGCCAGCAGCGTAGTAGCCGGGGAGCTGTTTTTT. It encodes CASSVVAGELFF.

This clone appeared a single time. The genes are TRBV18 and TRBJ1-1; the D is unclear. V lost 4 bases and J lost 1, with 13 bases in between. CDR1 is KGHSH and CDR2 is LQKENI in the germline V gene. There are 15 residues in the CDR3. The DNA of the CDR3 is TGTGCCAGCTCACTGGCGGAAGTCTCGAACACTGAAGCTTTCTTT. This encodes CASSLAEVSNTEAFF.

The table lists this clone with a count of one. The rearrangement joins TRBV7-3 to TRBJ2-4; D is unresolved. The ends were cut back, 1 base at V and 4 bases at J, with 11 bases in the middle. This CDR3 has 15 amino acids. Per germline, CDR1 SGHTA and CDR2 FQGTGA. The CDR3 sequence: CASSLRSGPKNIQYF. CDR3 nucleotide sequence: TGTGCCAGCAGCTTAAGGTCCGGGCCAAAAAACATTCAGTACTTC.

The gene calls are TRBV4-2 and TRBJ1-5; 7 bases fit TRBD1. CDR3 length: 16 amino acids. Germline V gene lookup returns CDR1 LGHNA and CDR2 YNFKEQ. The V segment lost 0 bases and the J segment 5 bases; nucleotides outside the gene matches: 7. The CDR3 bases are TGTGCCAGCAGCCAAGAGGGGGGACAGTCATATCAGCCCCAGCATTTT. This translates into CASSQEGGQSYQPQHF.

Written as DNA, the CDR3 is TGCAGCGTCTGGGAGGGACAGACAGGTTTTGGAGCTTTCTTT. Translation gives CSVWEGQTGFGAFF. V gene TRBV29-1 combines with J gene TRBJ1-1, with TRBD1 identical over 7 bases. With V trimmed by 6 bases and J by 10 bases, 17 bases remained unmatched. The CDR3 consists of 14 residues. Germline CDR1 SQVTM, CDR2 ANQGSEA.

DNA of the CDR3: TGTGCCAGTAATGGGCGGGAGGGAGGAACGCAGTATTTT. It is translated as CASNGREGGTQYF. The gene calls are TRBV19 and TRBJ2-3; 9 bases are a match to TRBD2. V dropped 7 bases and J dropped 9; count of bases not matched to a gene: 8. The germline CDR1 and CDR2 sequences are LNHDA and SQIVND (reference sequence). CDR3 size: 13 residues.

The CDR3 DNA reads as TGTGCCAGCAGCTTAGGGGGTCAGTTGTACGAGCAGTACTTC. Its protein is CASSLGGQLYEQYF. The V gene is TRBV11-2, the J gene TRBJ2-7; no clear D gene. Between the trimmed V and J ends, which lost 1 base and 4 bases, there was a span of 11 bases. CDR3 size: 14 residues. From germline, CDR1 is SGHAT and CDR2 FQNNGV.